These T cell receptor beta chains were read from a single sample in a study of a mutant IDH1 vaccine in newly diagnosed glioma. These receptors lack a known antigen. The repertoire was sequenced with immunoSEQ multiplex PCR; TCRdb's copy has only in-frame clones and lacks some. The sample consists of around 33,000 clones, about 87% of them appearing once. The input for sequencing was PBMCs, taken from a glioma patient whose treatment included an IDH1 peptide vaccine. These TCRs come from a woman aged 25 to 45 with glioma. The CDR3 runs from the conserved cysteine through the conserved F or W. The order of the fields is CDR3 protein, J gene, V gene.

CASSQDDPGELFF TRBJ2-2 TRBV14
CASNQAEMETQYF TRBJ2-5 TRBV9
CAISETGSSSYNEQFF TRBJ2-1 TRBV10-3
CASSEDPGRRTEAFF TRBJ1-1 TRBV2
CASSSLADTDTQYF TRBJ2-3 TRBV7-9
CAISEDYRSYGYTF TRBJ1-2 TRBV10-3
CASSQTPGGELFF TRBJ2-2 TRBV14
CASSFEASYNEQFF TRBJ2-1 TRBV7-2
CASSQTAGTEAFF TRBJ1-1 TRBV7-2
CASSKDGPWSGGVAETQYF TRBJ2-5 TRBV21-1
CASSLDSPDEQYF TRBJ2-7 TRBV5-5
CASSTFTSIQYF - TRBV2
CASSRRGAQETQYF TRBJ2-5 TRBV7-2
CASSFDSENTGELFF TRBJ2-2 TRBV6-5
CASSYGQTNSPLHF TRBJ1-6 TRBV7-2
CASSVGGGSGNTIYF TRBJ1-3 TRBV9
CASSLGAFF TRBJ1-1 TRBV5-6
CASSPRLAGVWETQYF TRBJ2-5 TRBV5-1
CASSLATSTGYTF TRBJ1-2 TRBV7-9
CASSRQGPNTEAFF TRBJ1-1 TRBV7-9
CASSPTEGLAGTYEQYF TRBJ2-7 TRBV14
CASSLALAGPRHEQYF TRBJ2-7 TRBV5-4
CASSHEGQGAREQYF TRBJ2-7 TRBV4-2
CASSYRSGSGYTF TRBJ1-2 TRBV2
CASSRGSYEQYF TRBJ2-7 TRBV6-1
CASSLQLGYSNTGELFF TRBJ2-2 TRBV5-4
CASSKLGNTEAFF TRBJ1-1 TRBV7-2
CASSLQGSYGYTF TRBJ1-2 TRBV7-9
CASTTLRPSSGNTIYF TRBJ1-3 TRBV5-7
CASSQETLYSYEQYF TRBJ2-7 TRBV4-2
CASSLDGQAGETQYF TRBJ2-5 TRBV5-1
CASSGFPTYEQYF TRBJ2-7 TRBV2
CASSLEGANTEAFF TRBJ1-1 TRBV7-9
CASSLREPLWDEQYF TRBJ2-7 TRBV13
CASGTGGGSYNEQFF TRBJ2-1 TRBV6-1
CASSERLALGDTQYF TRBJ2-3 TRBV2
CASSPGQDNSPLHF TRBJ1-6 TRBV19
CATRTDRAGEQYF TRBJ2-7 TRBV15
CASSDTPTGDTNQPQHF TRBJ1-5 TRBV2
CASSPGNLQETQYF TRBJ2-5 TRBV18
CASSLLAGGRNEQFF TRBJ2-1 TRBV6-5
CASSMGPASGGSYEQYF TRBJ2-7 TRBV19